These T cell receptor beta chains were read from a single sample in a study of beta chain features in type 1 diabetes. The assay was immunoSEQ multiplex PCR, and TCRdb's table has in-frame clones only and misses some. The table has around 200,000 clones, 10% to 15% seen once. Sequencing was done on a sample of central memory CD4+ T cells from blood. The receptors were gathered from a woman younger than 30 in good health. Each CDR3 is given with its conserved first and last residue. D genes are given only for firm matches. Clone size appears in some rows only: once, few, many, or a class for an expanded clone.

clone_size	v_call	j_call	d_call	cdr3_aa	cdr3_nt
.	TRBV9	TRBJ2-6	.	CASSVDQGLKAGANVLTF	TGTGCCAGCAGCGTAGATCAGGGATTAAAAGCTGGGGCCAACGTCCTGACTTTC
.	TRBV25-1	TRBJ1-2	.	CASHSAGNYGYTF	TGTGCCAGCCACTCGGCGGGGAACTATGGCTACACCTTC
few	TRBV30	TRBJ2-1	.	CAWSGVLGRNNNEQFF	TGTGCCTGGAGTGGAGTTTTGGGGCGGAACAACAATGAGCAGTTCTTC
.	TRBV2	TRBJ2-2	TRBD2	CASGRLAGDTGELFF	TGTGCCAGCGGACGACTAGCGGGAGACACCGGGGAGCTGTTTTTT
few	TRBV28	TRBJ1-2	.	CASSSGALYGYTF	TGTGCCAGCAGTTCAGGGGCCCTCTATGGCTACACCTTC
.	TRBV19	TRBJ2-1	.	CASSSRTEAYNEQFF	TGTGCCAGTAGTTCCAGGACGGAGGCCTACAATGAGCAGTTCTTC
.	TRBV30	TRBJ1-5	.	CAWSIRGEQPQHF	TGTGCCTGGAGCATCAGGGGAGAACAGCCCCAGCATTTT
.	TRBV27	TRBJ2-7	TRBD1	CASSSRDRFVYEQYF	TGTGCCAGCAGTTCCCGGGACAGGTTCGTTTACGAGCAGTACTTC
few	TRBV28	TRBJ2-1	.	CASSPTGTGREQFF	TGTGCCAGCAGTCCCACAGGGACGGGACGTGAGCAGTTCTTC
.	TRBV30	TRBJ2-7	TRBD1	CAWSSRTGAYEQYF	TGTGCCTGGAGTTCGCGGACAGGGGCCTACGAGCAGTACTTC
few	TRBV6-5	TRBJ1-1	TRBD1	CASSSDRGLVGTEAFF	TGTGCCAGCAGTTCGGACAGGGGGCTTGTGGGCACTGAAGCTTTCTTT
.	TRBV5-6	TRBJ2-1	.	CASSPGRSSYNEQFF	TGTGCCAGCAGCCCCGGGAGATCATCCTACAATGAGCAGTTCTTC
few	TRBV30	TRBJ2-5	TRBD2	CAWSVAGAPSRQYF	TGTGCCTGGAGTGTAGCGGGAGCCCCCTCTCGCCAGTACTTC